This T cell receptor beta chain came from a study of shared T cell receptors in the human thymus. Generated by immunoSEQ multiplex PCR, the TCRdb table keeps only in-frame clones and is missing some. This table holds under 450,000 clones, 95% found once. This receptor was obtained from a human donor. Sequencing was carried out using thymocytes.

The CDR3 DNA reads TGTGCCAGCAACCCAGGGCCTGGGGCCAACGTCCTGACTTTC. It encodes CASNPGPGANVLTF. The V and J genes are TRBV7-9 and TRBJ2-6, with D tentatively TRBD1 (5 bases). Deletions cut 7 bases from V and 2 bases from J, with 9 bases between. The CDR3 consists of 14 residues. Germline lookup yields CDR1 SEHNR and CDR2 FQNEAQ (reference sequence).